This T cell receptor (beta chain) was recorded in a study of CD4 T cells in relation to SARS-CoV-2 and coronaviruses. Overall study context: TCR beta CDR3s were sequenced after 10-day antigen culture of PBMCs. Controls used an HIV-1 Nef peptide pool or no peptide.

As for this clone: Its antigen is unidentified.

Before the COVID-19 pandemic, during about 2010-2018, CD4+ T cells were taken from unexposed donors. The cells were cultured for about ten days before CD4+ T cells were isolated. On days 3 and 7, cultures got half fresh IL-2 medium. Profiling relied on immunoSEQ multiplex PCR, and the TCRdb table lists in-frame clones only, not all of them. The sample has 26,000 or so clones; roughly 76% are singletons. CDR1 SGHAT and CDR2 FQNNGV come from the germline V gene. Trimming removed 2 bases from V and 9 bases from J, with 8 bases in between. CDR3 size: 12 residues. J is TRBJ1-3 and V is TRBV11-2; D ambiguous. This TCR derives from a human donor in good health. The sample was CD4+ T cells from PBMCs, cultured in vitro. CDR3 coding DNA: TGTGCCAGCAGCTTAAGGGAGGCCACCATATATTTT. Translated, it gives CASSLREATIYF.